This T cell receptor (beta chain) emerged from a study of Graves' ophthalmopathy and Graves' hyperthyroidism. Study results and caveats: Ophthalmopathy cases were distinguished from stable hyperthyroidism by a 13-signature model, reaching approximately 88% sensitivity and approximately 83% specificity.

Concerning this clonotype: Its antigen is still unknown.

The CDR3 has 15 residues. The V and J ends lost 6 bases and 1 base respectively, with 19 bases between them. In germline, CDR1 is DFQATT, CDR2 SNEGSKA (reference sequence). Pregnancy or lactation, uncontrolled infections and other autoimmune diseases were grounds for excluding patients. The diagnosis was founded upon clinical symptoms, serum thyroxine, TRAb, thyroid ultrasound and orbital computed tomography. RNA transcripts served as template for amplifying TCR beta CDR3 sequences. HTBI primers served in a first-round RT-PCR, which a second-round multiplex PCR followed. TCRdb called the multiplex PCR reads again in MiXCR, with one record for every CDR3 protein. The sample consists of about 1.1 million distinct CDR3 sequences, about two fifths of them appearing once.

The receptor was isolated from an adult man with Graves' hyperthyroidism. The chain couples TRBV20-1 to TRBJ2-7; D may be TRBD1 (6 bases). Input material: peripheral blood or thyroid tissue (not recorded which). CDR3 sequence (DNA): TGCAGTGCCAAGGAAGACCAAACAGGGTCCTACGAGCAGTACTTC. The encoded protein is CSAKEDQTGSYEQYF.